The entry that follows covers one T cell receptor beta chain sequence. The target antigen is unknown. The sample is drawn from a study of T cells after yellow fever vaccination. General observations from the study: Overall, a small share of clonotypes was seen in both CD4 and CD8 compartments.

V lost 6 bases, J lost 5 bases, and 8 bases lay in between. Germline V lookup: CDR1 SNHLY, CDR2 FYNNEI. The CDR3 length is 11 residues. TCRdb independently ran MiXCR on the 5' RACE reads; one entry per CDR3 protein. The data hold about 63,000 distinct CDR3 sequences, with 6.5% to 9% observed a single time. The chain carries TRBV2 and TRBJ2-7; D might be TRBD2 (5 bases). The sequence was collected from a man aged 25-40 years who received the YFV17D yellow fever vaccine. The starting material was CD8+ T cells sorted from PBMCs, obtained 15 days after the yellow fever booster vaccination. For the CDR3, the DNA is TGTGCCAGCAGCGGGGAAGACGAGCAGTACTTC. Its translation: CASSGEDEQYF.